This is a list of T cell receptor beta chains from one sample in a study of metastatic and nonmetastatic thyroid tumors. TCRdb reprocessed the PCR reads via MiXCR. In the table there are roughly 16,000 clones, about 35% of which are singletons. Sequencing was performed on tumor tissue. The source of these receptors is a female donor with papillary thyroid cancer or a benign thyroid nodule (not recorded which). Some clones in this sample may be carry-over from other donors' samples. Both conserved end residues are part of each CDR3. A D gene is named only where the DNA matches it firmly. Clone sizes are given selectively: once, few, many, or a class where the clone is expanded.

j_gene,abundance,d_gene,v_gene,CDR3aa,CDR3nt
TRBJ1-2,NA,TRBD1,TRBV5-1,CAISGQGNGYTF,TGCGCCATCAGCGGACAGGGAAATGGCTACACCTTC
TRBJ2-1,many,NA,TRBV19,CASSTGPNNEQFF,TGTGCCAGTAGTACGGGGCCCAACAATGAGCAGTTCTTC
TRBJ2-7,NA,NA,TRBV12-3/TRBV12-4,CASSPDASYEQYF,TGTGCCAGCAGCCCGGACGCCTCCTACGAGCAGTACTTC
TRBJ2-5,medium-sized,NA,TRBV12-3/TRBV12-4,CASSLGTAETQYF,TGTGCCAGCAGCCTTGGGACGGCGGAGACCCAGTACTTC
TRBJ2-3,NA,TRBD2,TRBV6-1,CAVGGIWTDTQYF,TGTGCCGTCGGGGGGATCTGGACAGATACGCAGTATTTT
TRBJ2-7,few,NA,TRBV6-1,CASSRLTDQGQYF,TGTGCCAGCAGCCGCTTGACAGACCAAGGGCAGTACTTC
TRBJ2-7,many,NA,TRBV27,CASRRGDRLYEQYF,TGTGCCAGCAGGAGGGGGGACCGACTCTACGAGCAGTACTTC
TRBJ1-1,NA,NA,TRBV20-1,CSALPLNTEAFF,TGCAGTGCCCTCCCTTTAAACACTGAAGCTTTCTTT
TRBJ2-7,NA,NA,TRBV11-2,CASSAGGGSYEQYF,TGTGCCAGCAGCGCCGGGGGCGGCTCCTACGAGCAGTACTTC
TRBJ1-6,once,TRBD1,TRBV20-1,CSASPGTDNSPLHF,TGCAGTGCTAGCCCCGGGACAGATAATTCACCCCTCCACTTT
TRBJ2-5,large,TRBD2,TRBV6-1,CASSGTSGGAETQYF,TGTGCCAGCAGTGGGACTAGCGGGGGGGCCGAGACCCAGTACTTC
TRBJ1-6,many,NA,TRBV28,CVTSGGLGYNSPLHF,TGTGTCACATCCGGGGGACTCGGATATAATTCACCCCTCCACTTT
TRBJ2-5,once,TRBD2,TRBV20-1,CSARAPRTSGRARETQYF,TGCAGTGCTAGAGCCCCCCGGACTAGCGGGAGGGCCCGAGAGACCCAGTACTTC
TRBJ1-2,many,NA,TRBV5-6,CASSGERRAFGYTF,TGTGCCAGCAGCGGCGAACGTCGGGCCTTTGGCTACACCTTC
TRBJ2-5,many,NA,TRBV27,CASSLTGPETQYF,TGTGCCAGCAGTTTAACAGGACCGGAGACCCAGTACTTC
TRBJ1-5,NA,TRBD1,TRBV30,CAWSVTGAINQPQHF,TGTGCCTGGAGTGTAACAGGGGCAATCAATCAGCCCCAGCATTTT
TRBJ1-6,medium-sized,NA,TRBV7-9,CASSWAQGGSPLHF,TGTGCCAGCAGCTGGGCCCAGGGCGGTTCACCCCTCCACTTT
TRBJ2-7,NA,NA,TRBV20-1,CSARDQRGGSGFGEQYF,TGCAGTGCTAGAGATCAGAGGGGGGGTAGCGGGTTTGGCGAGCAGTACTTC
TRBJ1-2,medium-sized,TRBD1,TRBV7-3,CASSPQGGGLYGYTF,TGTGCCAGCAGCCCCCAGGGGGGGGGCCTATATGGCTACACCTTC
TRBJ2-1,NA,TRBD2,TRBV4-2,CASSQEATSGSYNEQFF,TGTGCCAGCAGCCAAGAGGCGACTAGCGGGAGCTACAATGAGCAGTTCTTC
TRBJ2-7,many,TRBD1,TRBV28,CASSFMGDSAYEQYF,TGTGCCAGCAGTTTCATGGGGGACAGTGCCTACGAGCAGTACTTC
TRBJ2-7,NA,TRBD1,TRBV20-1,CSASTGTDYEQYF,TGCAGTGCTAGCACCGGGACAGACTACGAGCAGTACTTC
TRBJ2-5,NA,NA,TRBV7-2,CASSFTDLQETQYF,TGTGCCAGCAGCTTCACGGACTTGCAAGAGACCCAGTACTTC
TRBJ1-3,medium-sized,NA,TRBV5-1,CASSLTRQASGNTIYF,TGCGCCAGCAGCTTGACGAGACAGGCCTCTGGAAACACCATATATTTT
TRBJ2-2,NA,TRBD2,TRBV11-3,CASRPSGGGRAGELFF,TGTGCCAGCAGACCCTCGGGCGGGGGGAGAGCCGGGGAGCTGTTTTTT
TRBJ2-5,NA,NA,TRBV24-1,CATSDWGGEETQYF,TGTGCCACCAGTGATTGGGGCGGAGAAGAGACCCAGTACTTC
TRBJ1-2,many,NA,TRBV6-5,CASSYTDSYGYTF,TGTGCCAGCAGTTACACGGACAGTTATGGCTACACCTTC
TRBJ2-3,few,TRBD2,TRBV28,CASSPIAGEKADTQYF,TGTGCCAGCAGTCCTATAGCGGGAGAAAAGGCAGATACGCAGTATTTT
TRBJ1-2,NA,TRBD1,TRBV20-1,CSASDRGGGYTF,TGCAGTGCTTCAGACAGGGGAGGTGGCTACACCTTC
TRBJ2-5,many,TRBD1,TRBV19,CASSIGGQGKTQYF,TGTGCCAGTAGTATAGGGGGACAGGGAAAGACCCAGTACTTC
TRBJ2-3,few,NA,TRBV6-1,CASSMAPDTQYF,TGTGCCAGCTCAATGGCCCCGGATACGCAGTATTTT
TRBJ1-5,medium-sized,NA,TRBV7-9,CASSLEAGSSNQPQHF,TGTGCCAGCAGCTTAGAGGCGGGGTCCAGCAATCAGCCCCAGCATTTT
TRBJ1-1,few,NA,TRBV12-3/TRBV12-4,CASSLGPGAGSSFF,TGTGCCAGCAGTTTAGGCCCCGGAGCAGGGTCGTCTTTCTTT
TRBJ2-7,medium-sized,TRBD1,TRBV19,CASSISGTGRAYEQYF,TGTGCCAGTAGTATATCCGGGACAGGACGGGCCTACGAGCAGTACTTC
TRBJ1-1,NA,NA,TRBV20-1,CSARGRAEAFF,TGCAGTGCGAGGGGAAGGGCTGAAGCTTTCTTT